This T cell receptor (beta chain) was captured in a study of cytomegalovirus exposure and HLA in healthy donors. Overall study findings and caveats: The investigators catalogued 150 or so TCR beta chains as cytomegalovirus-associated.

Generated by immunoSEQ multiplex PCR, the TCRdb table keeps only in-frame clones and is missing some. The sample includes about 160,000 clones, approximately 86% seen only once; the top ten take approximately 2%. These donors were members of the approximately 120-subject validation cohort, a group separate from the approximately 670-subject first cohort. Deletions cut 4 bases from V and 0 bases from J, with 11 bases between. The CDR3 extends over 15 amino acids. Germline CDR1 is SGHDN and CDR2 is FVKESK. With regard to this clone: The antigen remains unidentified.

This receptor was identified in a woman aged 18-30 years in good health and CMV-seronegative. The material sequenced was PBMCs. The chain carries TRBV14 and TRBJ2-3; D is possibly TRBD2 (6 bases). The CDR3 DNA follows: TGTGCCAGCAGCCGGGGAGGATTTAGCACAGATACGCAGTATTTT. Its protein is CASSRGGFSTDTQYF.